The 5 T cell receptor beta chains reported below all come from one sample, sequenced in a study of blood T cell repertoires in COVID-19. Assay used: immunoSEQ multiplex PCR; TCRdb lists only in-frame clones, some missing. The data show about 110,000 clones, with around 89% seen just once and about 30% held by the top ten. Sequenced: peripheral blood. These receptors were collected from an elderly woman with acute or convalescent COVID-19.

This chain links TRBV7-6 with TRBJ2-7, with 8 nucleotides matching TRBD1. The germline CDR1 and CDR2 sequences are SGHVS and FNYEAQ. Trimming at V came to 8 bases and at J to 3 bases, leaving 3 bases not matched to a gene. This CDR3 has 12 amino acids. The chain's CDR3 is CASGTGNYEQYF. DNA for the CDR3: TGTGCCAGCGGGACAGGAAACTACGAGCAGTACTTC.

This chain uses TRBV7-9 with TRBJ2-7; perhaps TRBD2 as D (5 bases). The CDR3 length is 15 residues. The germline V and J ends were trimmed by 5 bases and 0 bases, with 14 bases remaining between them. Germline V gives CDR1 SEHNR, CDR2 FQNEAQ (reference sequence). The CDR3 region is CASSRTDGVSYEQYF. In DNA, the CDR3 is TGTGCCAGCAGCCGAACGGACGGGGTCTCCTACGAGCAGTACTTC.

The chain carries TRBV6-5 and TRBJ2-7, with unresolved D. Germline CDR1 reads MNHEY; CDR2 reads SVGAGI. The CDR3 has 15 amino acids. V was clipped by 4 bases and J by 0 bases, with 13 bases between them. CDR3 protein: CASSSRRISSYEQYF. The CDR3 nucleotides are TGTGCCAGCAGTTCGCGCCGTATTAGCTCCTACGAGCAGTACTTC.

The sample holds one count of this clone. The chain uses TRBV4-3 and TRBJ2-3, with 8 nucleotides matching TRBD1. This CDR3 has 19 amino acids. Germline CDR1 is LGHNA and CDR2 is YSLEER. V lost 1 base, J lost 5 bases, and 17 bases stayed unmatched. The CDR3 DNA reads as TGCGCCAGCAGCCAAGTACGTCTAGGGACAGGATATGCACAAGATACGCAGTATTTT. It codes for CASSQVRLGTGYAQDTQYF.

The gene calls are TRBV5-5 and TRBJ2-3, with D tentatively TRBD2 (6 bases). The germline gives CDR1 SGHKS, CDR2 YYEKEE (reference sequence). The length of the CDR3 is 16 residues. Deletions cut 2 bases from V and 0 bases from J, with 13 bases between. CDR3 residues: CASSFGTFSSTDTQYF. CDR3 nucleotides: TGTGCCAGCAGCTTCGGGACTTTCTCTAGCACAGATACGCAGTATTTT.